One and the same sample provided the 25 T cell receptor beta chains below, sequenced in a study of cytomegalovirus exposure and HLA in healthy donors. The study ran its PCR with 60 Vbeta and 13 Jbeta primers. The protocol was immunoSEQ multiplex PCR, while the TCRdb copy is restricted to in-frame clones and leaves out a portion. There are approximately 110,000 clones in the sample; 76% occur only once, and more than 6.5% lies in the top ten. The sample taken for sequencing was PBMCs. These receptors all come from a man in his forties in good health and CMV-seropositive.

This clone was counted a few times. The V call is TRBV10-1, the J call TRBJ1-1, with D tentatively TRBD1 (5 bases). CDR3 length: 13 residues. The germline CDR1 and CDR2 sequences are WNHNN and SYGVQD (reference sequence). V lost 5 bases to trimming and J lost 1 base, with 8 bases between them. In DNA form, the CDR3 reads TGCGCCAGCAGTAGACAGCAGAACACTGAAGCTTTCTTT. Protein product: CASSRQQNTEAFF.

This clone was picked up a small number of times. V and J are TRBV5-4 and TRBJ2-7; D ambiguous. The V gene's germline CDR1 is SGHNT and CDR2 YYREEE (reference sequence). This CDR3 comprises 19 residues. The ends were cut back, 2 bases at V and 0 bases at J, with 24 bases in the middle. This CDR3 reads CASSFRNTQHRLSSYEQYF. The CDR3 nucleotides read TGTGCCAGCAGCTTTCGGAACACTCAACACAGATTAAGCTCCTACGAGCAGTACTTC.

The genes are TRBV18 and TRBJ2-3, with D possibly being TRBD2 (5 bases). CDR1 is KGHSH and CDR2 is LQKENI in the germline V gene. The CDR3 totals 13 residues. V lost 3 bases, J lost 6 bases, and 10 bases lay in between. CDR3 region: CASSPPGYDTQYF. The DNA for the CDR3 is TGTGCCAGCTCACCCCCGGGGTATGATACGCAGTATTTT.

The chain uses TRBV5-1 and TRBJ1-6; D may be TRBD1 (5 bases). The V gene's germline CDR1 is SGHRS and CDR2 YFSETQ. V lost 3 bases to trimming and J lost 7 bases, with 26 bases between them. CDR3 size: 19 residues. CDR3 coding DNA: TGCGCCAGCAGCTGGGGAGGGACCCCAGGTGGTTTCCCGAATTCACCCCTCCACTTT. It specifies CASSWGGTPGGFPNSPLHF.

The rearrangement uses TRBV9 and TRBJ2-7, with D maybe TRBD1 (6 bases). V was clipped by 4 bases and J by 9 bases, with 14 bases between them. CDR1 and CDR2 from the germline V gene are SGDLS and YYNGEE. This CDR3 has 12 residues. The CDR3, as DNA: TGTGCCAGCAGCTCACAGGGAAGGAGGCAGTACTTC. Translation: CASSSQGRRQYF.

This clone was seen once. J is TRBJ2-1 and V is TRBV11-3, with 8 bases lining up with TRBD2. CDR1 and CDR2 from the germline V gene are SGHNT and YENEEA. The CDR3 has 14 amino acids. Trimming took 5 bases from V and 7 from J; bases not matched to a gene: 7. The CDR3 bases are TGTGCCAGCAGCCAGAGCGGGAGTGGGAATGAGCAGTTCTTC. Its protein is CASSQSGSGNEQFF.

CDR3 in DNA: TGTGCCAGCAGCTTCTCACAGGGAAGCGAGCAGTACTTC. Its translation is CASSFSQGSEQYF. This rearrangement joins TRBV7-3 to TRBJ2-7, with a tentative D call TRBD1 (6 bases). Germline V CDR1 and CDR2: SGHTA, FQGTGA. The V and J ends lost 3 bases and 6 bases respectively, with 12 bases between them. This CDR3 has 13 residues. Full variable domain (outside the CDR3, taken from reference TRBV7-3 and TRBJ2-7): GAGVSQTPSNKVTEKGKYVELRCDPISGHTALYWYRQSLGQGPEFLIYFQGTGAADDSGLPNDRFFAVRPEGSVSTLKIQRTERGDSAVYLCASSFSQGSEQYFGPGTRLTVT.

The V gene is TRBV5-6, the J gene TRBJ2-3; 13 nucleotides align to TRBD2. CDR1 and CDR2 (germline): SGHDT, YYEEEE. The CDR3 loop spans 18 amino acids. Trimming took 1 base from V and 2 from J; bases not matched to a gene: 7. The DNA of the CDR3 is TGTGCCAGCAGCTTGACTAGCGGGGGGGCCTTCAACACAGATACGCAGTATTTT. It codes for CASSLTSGGAFNTDTQYF.

This rearrangement joins TRBV7-8 to TRBJ2-7; TRBD2 agrees at 8 bases. Trimming took 5 bases from V and 3 from J; bases not matched to a gene: 0. The CDR3 is 12 amino acids. Germline CDR1 SGHVS, CDR2 FQNEAQ. Here the CDR3 reads CASSAGGYEQYF. In nucleotides, the CDR3 is TGTGCCAGCAGCGCGGGGGGCTACGAGCAGTACTTC.

This sequence joins TRBV12-5 and TRBJ2-5; TRBD2 matches at 7 bases. CDR1 and CDR2 (germline): LGHNT, FRNRAP. V was pared by 0 bases and J by 1 base, with 8 bases of the junction left unmatched. The CDR3 is 17 amino acids. In DNA, the CDR3 is TGTGCTAGTGGTTTGGTACGGGGAGCGGGGACCCAAGAGACCCAGTACTTC. This gives the protein CASGLVRGAGTQETQYF.

The chain employs TRBV5-4 and TRBJ2-2; 7 bases line up with TRBD2. The germline V gene encodes CDR1 SGHNT and CDR2 YYREEE (reference sequence). The CDR3 is 20 amino acids. Germline trimming cut 0 bases from V and 0 bases from J; bases unmatched to any gene: 14. The CDR3 spells CASSLGPLSGGGTNTGELFF. The CDR3 DNA follows: TGTGCCAGCAGCTTGGGCCCATTATCTGGGGGAGGGACGAACACCGGGGAGCTGTTTTTT.

CDR3 bases: TGTGCCAGCAAACAGGGAAATGAAAAACTGTTTTTT. It translates to CASKQGNEKLFF. This chain links TRBV6-6 with TRBJ1-4, with a tentative D call TRBD1 (6 bases). This CDR3 comprises 12 residues. Trimming cost V 7 bases and J 5 bases, with 8 bases left between them. Germline assignment: CDR1 MNHNY and CDR2 SVGAGI (reference sequence).

The J gene is TRBJ2-7, the V gene TRBV7-6; no firm D call. V was trimmed by 2 bases and J by 3 bases, leaving 8 bases between them. The CDR3 extends over 13 amino acids. The germline V gene has CDR1 SGHVS and CDR2 FNYEAQ. CDR3 in DNA: TGTGCCAGCAGCTTATTTTTAGTCTACGAGCAGTACTTC. Protein product: CASSLFLVYEQYF.

The chain couples TRBV15 to TRBJ2-7; 8 nucleotides agree with TRBD1. Germline V gene sequence: CDR1 LNHNV, CDR2 YYDKDF (reference sequence). This CDR3 contains 13 residues. V lost 5 bases to trimming and J lost 2 bases; unmatched junction nucleotides: 2. This CDR3 is CATSPGQAYEQYF. CDR3 sequence (DNA): TGTGCCACCAGCCCGGGACAGGCCTACGAGCAGTACTTC.

Comments on this clone: A junction boundary mismatches the germline segment, possibly from a read error. V usage is TRBV6-5 and J usage is TRBJ2-3; 9 bases align to TRBD2. This CDR3 has 13 amino acids. CDR1 and CDR2 (germline): MNHEY, SVGAGI. CDR3 residues: CACSFMTSGKQYF. The CDR3 DNA sequence: TGTGCCTGCAGTTTCATGACTAGCGGAAAGCAGTATTTT.

The chain joins TRBV7-2 to TRBJ2-1; D uncertain. CDR1 is SGHTA and CDR2 is FQGNSA in the germline V gene. The CDR3 length is 13 residues. Trimming stripped 5 bases from V and 3 bases from J, with 8 bases between. The DNA of the CDR3 is TGTGCCAGCAGCGGCCGCCTCTACAATGAGCAGTTCTTC. Protein product: CASSGRLYNEQFF.

The rearrangement joins TRBV7-2 to TRBJ2-1, with TRBD2 matching 8 bases. Germline CDR1 is SGHTA and CDR2 is FQGNSA. This CDR3 spans 16 amino acids. V dropped 4 bases and J dropped 0; count of bases not matched to a gene: 5. The CDR3 loop reads CASSSTSGRSYNEQFF. CDR3 in DNA: TGTGCCAGCAGCTCAACTAGCGGTCGCTCCTACAATGAGCAGTTCTTC.

V and J are TRBV28 and TRBJ1-2; D not certain. The CDR3 consists of 13 residues. Germline CDR1 MDHEN, CDR2 SYDVKM. V lost 3 bases and J lost 5, with 10 bases in between. The CDR3 reads CASSFPIGYGYTF. CDR3 nucleotides: TGTGCCAGCAGTTTTCCCATCGGGTATGGCTACACCTTC.

The chain is built from TRBV19 and TRBJ2-7, with 8 bases identical to TRBD2. CDR1 is LNHDA, CDR2 SQIVND, per germline (reference sequence). The CDR3 covers 14 residues. V was pared by 7 bases and J by 6 bases, with 11 bases of the junction left unmatched. The CDR3 sequence is CASKRSGGLAEQYF. The CDR3 nucleotides read TGTGCCAGTAAAAGAAGCGGGGGCCTCGCCGAGCAGTACTTC.

In the case of this clone: The junction departs from the called germline gene at one end, perhaps through a read error. The chain employs TRBV12-5 and TRBJ2-7, with D possibly TRBD1 on 5 matching bases. Looked up from germline, CDR1 is LGHNT and CDR2 is FRNRAP. This CDR3 has 11 amino acids. In DNA form, the CDR3 reads TGTGCTAGTGGTTTGGTGACAGAAAGCGTCTTC. Protein sequence: CASGLVTESVF.

J is TRBJ2-5 and V is TRBV27, with 9 positions matching TRBD2. J lost 2 bases, V lost 7 bases, and 5 bases had no gene match. CDR3 length: 14 residues. Germline CDR1 and CDR2: MNHEY and SMNVEV (reference sequence). CDR3 region: CASKLAGTQETQYF. The DNA of the CDR3 is TGTGCCAGCAAGCTAGCGGGGACACAAGAGACCCAGTACTTC.

Here the CDR3 reads CAWIRQGKGTEAFF. CDR3 DNA: TGTGCCTGGATTAGACAGGGTAAGGGGACTGAAGCTTTCTTT. This rearrangement joins TRBV30 to TRBJ1-1; 7 bases are shared with TRBD1. This CDR3 is 14 amino acids long. In germline, CDR1 is GTSNPN, CDR2 SVGIG (reference sequence). V lost 4 bases, J lost 5 bases, and 10 bases stayed unmatched. The whole variable domain, filled in from reference TRBV30 and TRBJ1-1, reads SQTIHQWPATLVQPVGSPLSLECTVEGTSNPNLYWYRQAAGRGLQLLFYSVGIGQISSEVPQNLSASRPQDRQFILSSKKLLLSDSGFYLCAWIRQGKGTEAFFGQGTRLTVV.

This chain uses TRBV7-2 with TRBJ2-1; D is possibly TRBD2 (5 bases). The germline CDR1 and CDR2 sequences are SGHTA and FQGNSA. V was cut by 5 bases and J by 4 bases, with 12 bases left in between. The CDR3 consists of 14 residues. The CDR3 protein is CASSLPGEYNEQFF. DNA for the CDR3: TGTGCCAGCAGCCTCCCCGGGGAATACAATGAGCAGTTCTTC.

The chain couples TRBV6-5 to TRBJ2-7; the D gene is possibly TRBD2 (6 bases). This CDR3 has 14 amino acids. Trimming removed 7 bases at V and 0 bases at J, with 13 bases between. Germline V CDR1 and CDR2: MNHEY, SVGAGI. CDR3 DNA sequence: TGTGCCAGCACCCAGCGGGCGAGCTCCTACGAGCAGTACTTC. Protein sequence: CASTQRASSYEQYF.

The chain uses TRBV30 and TRBJ1-1; D is ambiguous. V shed 1 base and J shed 2 bases, with 5 bases lying between them. The CDR3 runs 12 residues. The germline V gene has CDR1 GTSNPN and CDR2 SVGIG (reference sequence). CDR3 protein: CAWSESNTEAFF. DNA for the CDR3: TGTGCCTGGAGTGAGAGTAACACTGAAGCTTTCTTT.